A selection of T cell receptor beta chains follows, all from one sample in a study of cytomegalovirus exposure and HLA in healthy donors. Generated by immunoSEQ multiplex PCR, the TCRdb table keeps only in-frame clones and is missing some. The sample consists of under 95,000 clones, roughly 8.2% of them appearing once. What was sequenced was PBMCs. Source of these receptors: a man over 45 in good health and CMV-seronegative. CDR3s include the opening cysteine and the closing phenylalanine or tryptophan. Fields, in order: D gene, V gene, clone size, J gene, CDR3 DNA, CDR3 protein. The D gene is left open where the match is weak. Clone size is stated in some rows and not others, as once, few, many or a class when expanded.

d_gene: TRBD2; v_gene: TRBV11-2; abundance: NA; j_gene: TRBJ2-1; CDR3nt: TGTGCCAGCAGCGATCCTAGCGGGTCACACAATGAGCAGTTCTTC; CDR3aa: CASSDPSGSHNEQFF
d_gene: TRBD1; v_gene: TRBV7-4; abundance: few; j_gene: TRBJ1-3; CDR3nt: TGTGCCAGCAGCAGCGACAGGGTCTCTGGAAACACCATATATTTT; CDR3aa: CASSSDRVSGNTIYF
d_gene: TRBD2; v_gene: TRBV5-5; abundance: once; j_gene: TRBJ2-7; CDR3nt: TGTGCCAGCAGCTCGAGGGGGACTAGCGTCTCCTACGAGCAGTACTTC; CDR3aa: CASSSRGTSVSYEQYF
d_gene: NA; v_gene: TRBV6-1; abundance: few; j_gene: TRBJ1-1; CDR3nt: TGTGCCGGCAGTCACCGAGAGAACACTGAAGCTTTCTTT; CDR3aa: CAGSHRENTEAFF
d_gene: NA; v_gene: TRBV18; abundance: few; j_gene: TRBJ1-1; CDR3nt: TGTGCCAGCTCACCTAACAGCCTGAACACTGAAGCTTTCTTT; CDR3aa: CASSPNSLNTEAFF
d_gene: NA; v_gene: TRBV30; abundance: few; j_gene: TRBJ2-2; CDR3nt: TGTGCCTGGAACTTTGACTTGAACACCGGGGAGCTGTTTTTT; CDR3aa: CAWNFDLNTGELFF
d_gene: TRBD1; v_gene: TRBV19; abundance: NA; j_gene: TRBJ2-1; CDR3nt: TGTGCCAGTAAGGGGGCCTACCATAGCTCCTACAATGAGCAGTTCTTC; CDR3aa: CASKGAYHSSYNEQFF
d_gene: NA; v_gene: TRBV5-1; abundance: few; j_gene: TRBJ2-7; CDR3nt: TGCGCCAGCAGCTTGTCCCCTAACTACGAGCAGTACTTC; CDR3aa: CASSLSPNYEQYF
d_gene: NA; v_gene: TRBV4-3; abundance: few; j_gene: TRBJ1-4; CDR3nt: TGCGCCAGCAGCCAGGGGGCCGGAACTAATGAAAAACTGTTTTTT; CDR3aa: CASSQGAGTNEKLFF
d_gene: NA; v_gene: TRBV25-1; abundance: few; j_gene: TRBJ1-3; CDR3nt: TGTGCCAGCAGTGAATCCGGGACTCCAGGAAACACCATATATTTT; CDR3aa: CASSESGTPGNTIYF
d_gene: TRBD2; v_gene: TRBV27; abundance: few; j_gene: TRBJ2-3; CDR3nt: TGTGCCAGCAGTTCGCCTAGCGGATTCACAGATACGCAGTATTTT; CDR3aa: CASSSPSGFTDTQYF
d_gene: TRBD2; v_gene: TRBV19; abundance: few; j_gene: TRBJ2-5; CDR3nt: TGTGCCAGTAGTAGTTGGGGGGGGGAAGAGACCCAGTACTTC; CDR3aa: CASSSWGGEETQYF
d_gene: NA; v_gene: TRBV7-9; abundance: few; j_gene: TRBJ2-7; CDR3nt: TGTGCCAGCAGCTTAGGTTATTGGACAGACCTCCAGGGATCCTACGAGCAGTACTTC; CDR3aa: CASSLGYWTDLQGSYEQYF
d_gene: TRBD1; v_gene: TRBV6-5; abundance: NA; j_gene: TRBJ1-2; CDR3nt: TGTGCCAGCAGCCGAAGACAGGGGGTCTATGGCTACACCTTC; CDR3aa: CASSRRQGVYGYTF
d_gene: NA; v_gene: TRBV5-8; abundance: NA; j_gene: TRBJ2-3; CDR3nt: TGTGCCAGCAGCTTGGATACAGGGCTGACAGATACGCAGTATTTT; CDR3aa: CASSLDTGLTDTQYF
d_gene: TRBD2; v_gene: TRBV2; abundance: NA; j_gene: TRBJ2-7; CDR3nt: TGTGCCAGCAGCGGGGGGTCCTACGAGCAGTACTTC; CDR3aa: CASSGGSYEQYF
d_gene: NA; v_gene: TRBV4-2; abundance: NA; j_gene: TRBJ2-3; CDR3nt: TGTGCCAGCAGCCAAACCGACAGGCGAGGGACAGATACGCAGTATTTT; CDR3aa: CASSQTDRRGTDTQYF
d_gene: TRBD1; v_gene: TRBV29-1; abundance: few; j_gene: TRBJ2-5; CDR3nt: TGCAGCGTGGAACAGGGGGGAGAGACCCAGTACTTC; CDR3aa: CSVEQGGETQYF
d_gene: TRBD2; v_gene: TRBV29-1; abundance: few; j_gene: TRBJ2-5; CDR3nt: TGCAGCGTTGCCCCCGGGACTAGGGGAGAGACCCAGTACTTC; CDR3aa: CSVAPGTRGETQYF
d_gene: TRBD2; v_gene: TRBV7-9; abundance: NA; j_gene: TRBJ2-1; CDR3nt: TGTGCCAGCGTACGACTAGCGGCCTCCTACAATGAGCAGTTCTTC; CDR3aa: CASVRLAASYNEQFF
d_gene: NA; v_gene: TRBV5-4; abundance: NA; j_gene: TRBJ2-7; CDR3nt: TGTGCCAGCAGCTTCTCGGACAGCTACGAGCAGTACTTC; CDR3aa: CASSFSDSYEQYF
d_gene: NA; v_gene: TRBV6-1; abundance: NA; j_gene: TRBJ2-1; CDR3nt: TGTGCCAGCAAATTACAGAGCTCCTACAATGAGCAGTTCTTC; CDR3aa: CASKLQSSYNEQFF
d_gene: NA; v_gene: TRBV15; abundance: NA; j_gene: TRBJ2-4; CDR3nt: TGTGCCACCAGCAGAGTAGAGTTTAGCATTCAGTACTTC; CDR3aa: CATSRVEFSIQYF
d_gene: NA; v_gene: TRBV9; abundance: NA; j_gene: TRBJ1-6; CDR3nt: TGTGCCAGCAGCTCATTTCCGACAGGCTCACCCCTCCACTTT; CDR3aa: CASSSFPTGSPLHF
d_gene: TRBD1; v_gene: TRBV28; abundance: NA; j_gene: TRBJ1-5; CDR3nt: TGTGCCAGCAGTGGCGGGACAGGGTTCACCAGTAGTCAGCATTTT; CDR3aa: CASSGGTGFTSSQHF
d_gene: NA; v_gene: TRBV27; abundance: NA; j_gene: TRBJ1-1; CDR3nt: TGTGCCAGCAGTTCCCAACAGAACACTGAAGCTTTCTTT; CDR3aa: CASSSQQNTEAFF
d_gene: NA; v_gene: TRBV9; abundance: NA; j_gene: TRBJ2-5; CDR3nt: TGTGCCAGCAGCGTAGCTCCTCGGCAGGGCACGGAGACCCAGTACTTC; CDR3aa: CASSVAPRQGTETQYF
d_gene: TRBD1; v_gene: TRBV5-1; abundance: few; j_gene: TRBJ2-7; CDR3nt: TGCGCCAGCAGCTTCTCCGGGACAGACTACGAGCAGTACTTC; CDR3aa: CASSFSGTDYEQYF
d_gene: NA; v_gene: TRBV7-9; abundance: few; j_gene: TRBJ2-1; CDR3nt: TGTGCCAGCAGCCCCCTGCAGGGGTCCTACAATGAGCAGTTCTTC; CDR3aa: CASSPLQGSYNEQFF
d_gene: NA; v_gene: TRBV10-3; abundance: NA; j_gene: TRBJ2-5; CDR3nt: TGTGCCATCAGTGAGTTACAGGGTCGACAGACCCAGTACTTC; CDR3aa: CAISELQGRQTQYF
d_gene: TRBD1; v_gene: TRBV2; abundance: NA; j_gene: TRBJ1-5; CDR3nt: TGTGCCAGCAGGGTGGGACAGGGTTTACATCAGCCCCAGCATTTT; CDR3aa: CASRVGQGLHQPQHF
d_gene: TRBD1; v_gene: TRBV7-6; abundance: NA; j_gene: TRBJ1-6; CDR3nt: TGTGCCAGCAGCTTAGTGGCAGGGGGTAATTCACCCCTCCACTTT; CDR3aa: CASSLVAGGNSPLHF
d_gene: NA; v_gene: TRBV10-3; abundance: few; j_gene: TRBJ1-4; CDR3nt: TGTGCCATCAGTGAGCCATACTCTTCCCGGGGAAAACTGTTTTTT; CDR3aa: CAISEPYSSRGKLFF
d_gene: TRBD2; v_gene: TRBV2; abundance: NA; j_gene: TRBJ2-3; CDR3nt: TGTGCCACCGCAACTAGCGGAACTAGCACAGATACGCAGTATTTT; CDR3aa: CATATSGTSTDTQYF
d_gene: NA; v_gene: TRBV19; abundance: NA; j_gene: TRBJ1-1; CDR3nt: TGTGCCAGTAGAGCTTCGGGGGGCAACACTGAAGCTTTCTTT; CDR3aa: CASRASGGNTEAFF
d_gene: TRBD1; v_gene: TRBV19; abundance: few; j_gene: TRBJ1-2; CDR3nt: TGTGCCAGTAGTATCTTCGGACAGGCCCACCCTAACTATGGCTACACCTTC; CDR3aa: CASSIFGQAHPNYGYTF
d_gene: NA; v_gene: TRBV2; abundance: NA; j_gene: TRBJ2-5; CDR3nt: TGTGCCAGCAAACGGGAGTGGGGAGAGACCCAGTACTTC; CDR3aa: CASKREWGETQYF
d_gene: TRBD1; v_gene: TRBV2; abundance: few; j_gene: TRBJ1-2; CDR3nt: TGTGCCAGCAGTACAAATTCGGGACAGGGGGCGAAAGGCTACACCTTC; CDR3aa: CASSTNSGQGAKGYTF
d_gene: TRBD1; v_gene: TRBV9; abundance: NA; j_gene: TRBJ1-1; CDR3nt: TGTGCCAGCAGCGCCGTAGACAGGGGAACTGAAGCTTTCTTT; CDR3aa: CASSAVDRGTEAFF
d_gene: NA; v_gene: TRBV12-1; abundance: NA; j_gene: TRBJ2-1; CDR3nt: TGTGCCAGCAGCTTAAGGCGGGAGGTGACCTACAATGAGCAGTTCTTC; CDR3aa: CASSLRREVTYNEQFF
d_gene: NA; v_gene: TRBV19; abundance: few; j_gene: TRBJ1-6; CDR3nt: TGTGCCAGTAGTACCTCAGGTTCCAATTCACCCCTCCACTTT; CDR3aa: CASSTSGSNSPLHF
d_gene: NA; v_gene: TRBV7-3; abundance: NA; j_gene: TRBJ2-7; CDR3nt: TGTGCCAGCAGCTTAGTGGGAGAGGGCGAGCAGTACTTC; CDR3aa: CASSLVGEGEQYF
d_gene: TRBD2; v_gene: TRBV27; abundance: few; j_gene: TRBJ2-1; CDR3nt: TGTGCCAGCAGTGTCGGGGCGGGAGGGAAGGTGAATGAGCAGTTCTTC; CDR3aa: CASSVGAGGKVNEQFF
d_gene: NA; v_gene: TRBV11-2; abundance: few; j_gene: TRBJ2-1; CDR3nt: TGTGCCAGCAGAACTGGCGATCAAAGGGGGCAGTTCTTC; CDR3aa: CASRTGDQRGQFF
d_gene: NA; v_gene: TRBV5-8; abundance: few; j_gene: TRBJ2-5; CDR3nt: TGTGCCAGCAGCTTCGGGAACCAAGAGACCCAGTACTTC; CDR3aa: CASSFGNQETQYF
d_gene: NA; v_gene: TRBV20-1; abundance: NA; j_gene: TRBJ1-2; CDR3nt: TGCAGTGCTAAACTGAGAAATGGCTACACCTTC; CDR3aa: CSAKLRNGYTF
d_gene: NA; v_gene: TRBV27; abundance: NA; j_gene: TRBJ2-2; CDR3nt: TGTGCCAGCAGTGGCCGCACAAACACCGGGGAGCTGTTTTTT; CDR3aa: CASSGRTNTGELFF
d_gene: NA; v_gene: TRBV30; abundance: few; j_gene: TRBJ2-5; CDR3nt: TGTGCCTGGGGGGGAGGTAGTCGAGAGACCCAGTACTTC; CDR3aa: CAWGGGSRETQYF
d_gene: NA; v_gene: TRBV9; abundance: few; j_gene: TRBJ2-2; CDR3nt: TGTGCCAGCAAAACGGGAGAGTACACCGGGGAGCTGTTTTTT; CDR3aa: CASKTGEYTGELFF
d_gene: NA; v_gene: TRBV5-6; abundance: NA; j_gene: TRBJ2-5; CDR3nt: TGTGCCAGCAGCTCCCCGGGGCGGGGAGTAGGGGAGACCCAGTACTTC; CDR3aa: CASSSPGRGVGETQYF
d_gene: TRBD1; v_gene: TRBV5-1; abundance: few; j_gene: TRBJ2-3; CDR3nt: TGCGCCAGCACCGAATGGGGACAGGGGCCAGATACGCAGTATTTT; CDR3aa: CASTEWGQGPDTQYF
d_gene: NA; v_gene: TRBV11-2; abundance: NA; j_gene: TRBJ1-3; CDR3nt: TGTGCCAGCAGCCGACGGGGGGGAAACACCATATATTTT; CDR3aa: CASSRRGGNTIYF